These 25 T cell receptor beta chains came from one sample sequenced in a study of shared clonotypes between healthy human individuals. TCRdb keeps only in-frame clones here, not all; method: immunoSEQ multiplex PCR. In the table there are about half a million clones, less than 80% of which are singletons. Material: PBMCs. These receptors were collected from a woman aged 40 to 50 in good health. Some clones in this sample may be carry-over from other donors' samples.

This clone occurred once. The chain couples TRBV15 to TRBJ1-3, with TRBD1 as a possible D gene (6 bases). The V and J ends lost 0 bases and 4 bases respectively, with 16 bases between them. Germline CDR1 reads LNHNV; CDR2 reads YYDKDF (reference sequence). This CDR3 is 17 amino acids long. Here the CDR3 reads CATSRDPRGQVGNTIYF. CDR3 DNA sequence: TGTGCCACCAGCAGAGATCCGCGGGGGCAGGTGGGAAACACCATATATTTT.

This clone was recorded once. In the same sample, other DNA sequences code for this CDR3. This chain connects TRBV27 to TRBJ2-7, with 9 positions matching TRBD1. Trimming took 6 bases from V and 4 from J; bases not matched to a gene: 7. The germline gives CDR1 MNHEY, CDR2 SMNVEV (reference sequence). The CDR3 spans 14 residues. CDR3 residues: CASSLGTGRYEQYF. In DNA, the CDR3 is TGTGCCAGCAGCCTCGGGACAGGGCGGTACGAGCAGTACTTC.

The J gene is TRBJ1-1, the V gene TRBV18; D gene ambiguous. The CDR3 totals 13 residues. CDR1 is KGHSH, CDR2 LQKENI, per germline. Trimming left V 6 bases short and J 1 base short, with 9 bases between. CDR3 sequence reads: CASSQEGNTEAFF. CDR3 DNA: TGTGCCAGCTCCCAGGAAGGGAACACTGAAGCTTTCTTT. Filled out from reference TRBV18 and TRBJ1-1, the complete variable domain reads NAGVMQNPRHLVRRRGQEARLRCSPMKGHSHVYWYRQLPEEGLKFMVYLQKENIIDESGMPKERFSAEFPKEGPSILRIQQVVRGDSAAYFCASSQEGNTEAFFGQGTRLTVV.

This chain's CDR3 is CASSRNRETQYF. The DNA for the CDR3 is TGTGCCAGCAGTAGGAACCGAGAGACCCAGTACTTC. The V and J genes are TRBV2 and TRBJ2-5; no firm D call. Trimming stripped 5 bases from V and 4 bases from J, with 8 bases between. CDR3 size: 12 residues. CDR1 SNHLY and CDR2 FYNNEI come from the germline V gene.

The sample holds many counts of this clone. The rearrangement joins TRBV4-3 to TRBJ2-7; 9 nucleotides line up with TRBD1. V lost 2 bases, J lost 5 bases, and 7 bases stayed unmatched. Germline-derived CDR1 and CDR2 are LGHNA and YSLEER. This CDR3 spans 15 amino acids. CDR3 amino acids: CASSQTRDRAHEQYF. CDR3 nucleotide sequence: TGCGCCAGCAGCCAAACTAGGGACAGGGCCCACGAGCAGTACTTC.

The chain uses TRBV5-1 and TRBJ2-7; 8 nucleotides align to TRBD1. V dropped 3 bases and J dropped 6; count of bases not matched to a gene: 2. The CDR3 sequence is 12 residues long. Germline values: CDR1 SGHRS, CDR2 YFSETQ. The CDR3 DNA follows: TGCGCCAGCAGCTGGACAGGGACCGAGCAGTACTTC. This translates into CASSWTGTEQYF.

The V and J genes are TRBV5-1 and TRBJ2-3, with TRBD2 matching over 8 bases. The V gene's germline CDR1 is SGHRS and CDR2 YFSETQ. V trimming: 4 bases; J trimming: 1 base; junction bases outside the gene matches: 14. The length of the CDR3 is 18 residues. The CDR3 coding sequence is TGCGCCAGCAGCATGAGGTCCCAGCGGGAGTACCGCACAGATACGCAGTATTTT. It codes for CASSMRSQREYRTDTQYF.

The chain carries TRBV5-1 and TRBJ1-3, with TRBD1 as a possible D gene (6 bases). V was trimmed by 4 bases and J by 0 bases, leaving 14 bases between them. The CDR3 is 16 residues long. Germline-derived CDR1 and CDR2 are SGHRS and YFSETQ. The CDR3 DNA sequence: TGCGCCAGCAGCCCCATTGGACAGAGCTCTGGAAACACCATATATTTT. Its protein is CASSPIGQSSGNTIYF.

The chain carries TRBV13 and TRBJ1-2; TRBD1 matches at 10 bases. J lost 3 bases, V lost 5 bases, and 3 bases had no gene match. CDR3 size: 14 residues. Germline assignment: CDR1 PRHDT and CDR2 FYEKMQ (reference sequence). CDR3 sequence reads: CASSHGTGDYGYTF. The CDR3 nucleotides are TGTGCCAGCAGCCACGGGACAGGGGACTATGGCTACACCTTC.

This clone was found a few times. This chain joins TRBV18 and TRBJ2-7, with 9 bases fitting TRBD1. From germline, CDR1 is KGHSH and CDR2 LQKENI. The CDR3 contains 14 residues. The J segment lost 3 bases and the V segment lost 4 bases, leaving 4 bases of the junction unmatched. The CDR3 protein is CASSRGTGNYEQYF. CDR3 DNA sequence: TGTGCCAGCTCACGCGGGACAGGGAACTACGAGCAGTACTTC.

This clone was found once. This sequence joins TRBV5-6 and TRBJ2-7, with 7 bases identical to TRBD2. This CDR3 has 15 amino acids. Germline lookup yields CDR1 SGHDT and CDR2 YYEEEE. The V and J ends lost 2 bases and 7 bases, in that order; junction bases with no gene match: 12. CDR3 protein: CASSFLGRGSGEQYF. CDR3 coding DNA: TGTGCCAGCAGCTTTTTGGGTCGCGGGAGTGGTGAGCAGTACTTC.

The chain couples TRBV4-1 to TRBJ1-5; D unclear. Trimming stripped 4 bases from V and 1 base from J, with 23 bases between. The CDR3 has 19 amino acids. The germline gives CDR1 MGHRA, CDR2 YSYEKL. The CDR3 DNA reads TGCGCCAGCAGCCGTATTCCGACCGGCTACGGTAACAGCAATCAGCCCCAGCATTTT. Protein product: CASSRIPTGYGNSNQPQHF.

The CDR3 DNA sequence: TGCGCCAGCTCGGGACAGCTTAGGGAGACCCAGTACTTC. Encoded protein: CASSGQLRETQYF. This chain links TRBV5-1 with TRBJ2-5; TRBD1 matches 7 bases. CDR1 is SGHRS and CDR2 is YFSETQ in the germline V gene. The CDR3 loop spans 13 amino acids. With V trimmed by 7 bases and J by 5 bases, 8 bases remained unmatched.

The CDR3 nucleotides read TGTGCCAGTAGTTCCATAGCGGGGGGGACCACAGATACGCAGTATTTT. Translating gives CASSSIAGGTTDTQYF. V gene TRBV19 combines with J gene TRBJ2-3; 11 bases align to TRBD2. Trimming took 5 bases from V and 2 from J; bases not matched to a gene: 6. The V gene's germline CDR1 is LNHDA and CDR2 SQIVND (reference sequence). This CDR3 has 16 residues.

The J gene is TRBJ2-2, the V gene TRBV5-1; tentative D call: TRBD1 (5 bases). The V end lost 3 bases, the J end lost 5 bases, and 23 bases lay between the germline ends. Germline CDR1 reads SGHRS; CDR2 reads YFSETQ. This CDR3 has 18 amino acids. The CDR3 DNA is TGCGCCAGCAGCTCGGAATTTGTGAGCCCCCCAGGGACCGGGGAGCTGTTTTTT. It is translated as CASSSEFVSPPGTGELFF. Based on the CDR3 plus reference TRBV5-1 and TRBJ2-2, the full variable domain is KAGVTQTPRYLIKTRGQQVTLSCSPISGHRSVSWYQQTPGQGLQFLFEYFSETQRNKGNFPGRFSGRQFSNSRSEMNVSTLELGDSALYLCASSSEFVSPPGTGELFFGEGSRLTVL.

The chain joins TRBV9 to TRBJ1-2, with D perhaps matching TRBD1 (6 bases). V lost 0 bases and J lost 2, with 14 bases in between. From germline, CDR1 is SGDLS and CDR2 YYNGEE. This CDR3 spans 16 amino acids. For the CDR3, the DNA is TGTGCCAGCAGCGTAGAAGGGGGGACCTACAACTATGGCTACACCTTC. Translated, it gives CASSVEGGTYNYGYTF.

The chain carries TRBV7-6 and TRBJ2-3, with D unclear. The CDR3 is 13 residues long. Germline V lookup: CDR1 SGHVS, CDR2 FNYEAQ. V was trimmed by 0 bases and J by 0 bases, leaving 1 base between them. The CDR3 nucleotides are TGTGCCAGCAGCTTAGCTAGCACAGATACGCAGTATTTT. Translated: CASSLASTDTQYF.

As concerns this clone: This sample also contains other DNA sequences that code for the same CDR3. The J gene is TRBJ2-7, the V gene TRBV28; 8 positions agree with TRBD2. V dropped 3 bases and J dropped 1; count of bases not matched to a gene: 2. This CDR3 contains 14 residues. Germline V gene sequence: CDR1 MDHEN, CDR2 SYDVKM. The CDR3 spells CASSFGGGSYEQYF. DNA of the CDR3: TGTGCCAGCAGTTTCGGGGGGGGTTCCTACGAGCAGTACTTC.

The J gene is TRBJ2-7, the V gene TRBV4-3; D gene uncertain. The V gene lost 1 base and the J gene lost 4 bases, with 8 bases spanning the gap. Germline CDR1 is LGHNA and CDR2 is YSLEER. This CDR3 spans 13 amino acids. The CDR3 DNA reads as TGCGCCAGCAGCCAAGCCCTGGGTTACGAGCAGTACTTC. Translation gives CASSQALGYEQYF.

This clone turned up a few times. The sample holds other DNA sequences that translate to the same CDR3. The rearrangement uses TRBV11-3 and TRBJ2-7, with D perhaps matching TRBD1 (6 bases). CDR1 SGHNT and CDR2 YENEEA come from the germline V gene. CDR3 length equals 13 residues. Trimming took off 2 bases at V and 2 bases at J, with 7 bases between the two ends. CDR3 sequence reads: CASSLTGTYEQYF. CDR3 coding DNA: TGTGCCAGCAGCTTAACAGGGACCTACGAGCAGTACTTC.

V and J are TRBV28 and TRBJ2-7; 9 bases match TRBD2. Per germline, CDR1 MDHEN and CDR2 SYDVKM. V gave up 8 bases and J gave up 0 bases; unmatched junction bases: 5. CDR3 length: 14 residues. In DNA form, the CDR3 reads TGTGCCAGCCGGACTAGCGCTAGCTCCTACGAGCAGTACTTC. Its protein is CASRTSASSYEQYF.

This clone was seen a handful of times. The J gene is TRBJ2-3, the V gene TRBV5-4, with 11 positions matching TRBD2. CDR1 is SGHNT and CDR2 is YYREEE in the germline V gene (reference sequence). The ends lost 1 base at V and 6 bases at J; junction bases unmatched: 10. The CDR3 spans 17 residues. CDR3 residues: CASSLRLAGGPLDTQYF. CDR3 nucleotide sequence: TGTGCCAGCAGCTTGCGTCTAGCGGGAGGCCCTCTCGATACGCAGTATTTT.

The chain links TRBV5-1 to TRBJ1-1; D not resolved. The V gene lost 3 bases and the J gene lost 1 base, with 4 bases spanning the gap. CDR1 is SGHRS and CDR2 is YFSETQ in the germline V gene. The CDR3 extends over 12 amino acids. DNA of the CDR3: TGCGCCAGCAGCTACGCGAACACTGAAGCTTTCTTT. Translating gives CASSYANTEAFF.

The V and J genes are TRBV11-2 and TRBJ2-7; a weak D match, TRBD1 (5 bases). The CDR3 extends over 14 amino acids. Trimming took 5 bases from V and 3 from J, leaving 14 bases between them. Germline V gives CDR1 SGHAT, CDR2 FQNNGV. The CDR3 loop is CASSRGMVDYEQYF. CDR3 coding DNA: TGTGCCAGCAGCAGGGGCATGGTGGACTACGAGCAGTACTTC.

The V gene is TRBV25-1, the J gene TRBJ1-1; 7 positions match TRBD1. Germline CDR1 and CDR2: MGHDK and SYGVNS. This CDR3 is built from 14 residues. The V and J ends lost 5 bases and 9 bases, in that order; junction bases with no gene match: 12. This chain's CDR3 is CASSRGQSRDQAFF. The CDR3 coding sequence is TGTGCCAGCAGTCGGGGACAGTCAAGAGACCAAGCTTTCTTT. Filled out from reference TRBV25-1 and TRBJ1-1, the complete variable domain reads EADIYQTPRYLVIGTGKKITLECSQTMGHDKMYWYQQDPGMELHLIHYSYGVNSTEKGDLSSESTVSRIRTEHFPLTLESARPSHTSQYLCASSRGQSRDQAFFGQGTRLTVV.